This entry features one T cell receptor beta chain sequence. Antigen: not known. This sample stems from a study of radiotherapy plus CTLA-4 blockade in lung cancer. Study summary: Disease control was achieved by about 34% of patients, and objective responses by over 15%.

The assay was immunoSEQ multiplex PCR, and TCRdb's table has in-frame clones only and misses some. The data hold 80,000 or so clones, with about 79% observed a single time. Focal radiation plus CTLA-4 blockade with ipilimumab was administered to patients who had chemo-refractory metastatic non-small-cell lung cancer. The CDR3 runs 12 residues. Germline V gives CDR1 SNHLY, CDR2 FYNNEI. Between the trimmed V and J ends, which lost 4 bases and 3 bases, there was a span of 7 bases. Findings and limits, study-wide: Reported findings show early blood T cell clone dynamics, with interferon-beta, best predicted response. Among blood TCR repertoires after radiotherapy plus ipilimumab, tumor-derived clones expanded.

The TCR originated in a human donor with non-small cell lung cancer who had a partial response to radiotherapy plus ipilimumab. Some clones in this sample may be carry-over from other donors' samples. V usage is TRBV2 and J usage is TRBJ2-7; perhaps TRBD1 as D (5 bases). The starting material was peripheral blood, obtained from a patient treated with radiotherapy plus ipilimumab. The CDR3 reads CASSGQGYEQYF. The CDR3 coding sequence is TGTGCCAGCAGTGGCCAGGGCTACGAGCAGTACTTC.